This TCR beta chain was recovered during a study of T cell responses to AZD1222 COVID-19 vaccine. The data were produced by immunoSEQ multiplex PCR, yet TCRdb's version contains in-frame clones alone and is incomplete. Of 75,000 to 90,000 clones in the sample, more than 85% were seen once. Sequenced material: peripheral blood, taken 28 days after the second AZD1222 dose. This TCR came from an adult who received the AZD1222 COVID-19 vaccine.

In DNA, the CDR3 is TGTGCCAGCAGACACGAGACAGGCTATAATTCACCCCTCCACTTT. It translates to CASRHETGYNSPLHF. The chain has TRBV6-6 and TRBJ1-6, with a tentative D call TRBD1 (6 bases). Germline CDR1 reads MNHNY; CDR2 reads SVGAGI (reference sequence). Trimming pared 6 bases from V and 3 bases from J, leaving 12 bases between. This CDR3 comprises 15 residues.